This record looks at one T cell receptor (beta chain) sequence and its context. The table came from immunoSEQ multiplex PCR; TCRdb's copy has only in-frame clones and leaves some out. Here the sample spans about 280,000 clones, 86% being singletons. This specimen comes from a study of blood T cell repertoires in COVID-19. Study background: Whether acute or convalescent, the COVID-19 samples came from the United States, Italy and Spain.

Germline assignment: CDR1 LGHNA and CDR2 YSLEER. The CDR3 is 17 residues long. V lost 0 bases, J lost 1 base, and 6 bases stayed unmatched. The rearrangement uses TRBV4-3 and TRBJ2-5; 9 bases line up with TRBD2. This receptor was taken from a woman in her seventies with COVID-19, enrolled during active disease. Sequencing was performed on peripheral blood. The CDR3 DNA follows: TGCGCCAGCAGCCAAGATCTGATGCGGGGGGGCCAAGAGACCCAGTACTTC. This translates into CASSQDLMRGGQETQYF.